The 24 T cell receptor beta chains given below trace back to one sample, sequenced in a study of post-analysis software for immune sequencing data. These receptors lack a known antigen. Study results and limitations: Comparison of patients with controls showed four or five TRBV segments more frequent in patients, TRBV5-6, TRBV5-1 and TRBV20-1 among them.

Researchers reported that TCR beta cDNA libraries carried unique molecular identifiers. From the PCR reads, TCRdb called clonotypes with MiXCR, one entry per CDR3 protein. The repertoire holds 820,000 or so distinct CDR3 sequences, with approximately 53% as singletons. Specimen: blood. These receptors originate from a girl aged 5-17 years with multiple sclerosis.

The rearrangement uses TRBV15 and TRBJ2-7; D possibly corresponds to TRBD2 (6 bases). The germline V gene has CDR1 LNHNV and CDR2 YYDKDF (reference sequence). Trimming shortened V by 4 bases and J by 3 bases, and 10 bases separated the two germline ends. This CDR3 comprises 13 residues. As DNA, the CDR3 is TGTGCCACCAGCACCGGGACTCTCTACGAGCAGTACTTC. The encoded protein is CATSTGTLYEQYF.

This chain connects TRBV5-1 to TRBJ2-7; D is uncertain. Germline CDR1 reads SGHRS; CDR2 reads YFSETQ. The CDR3 contains 11 residues. Trimming removed 1 base from V and 6 bases from J, with 5 bases in between. The CDR3 region has the DNA TGCGCCAGCAGCTTGAAGTCCGAGCAGTACTTC. Its protein product is CASSLKSEQYF.

The chain couples TRBV10-3 to TRBJ2-5, with D unclear. V dropped 4 bases and J dropped 5 bases, with 11 bases sitting between them. The V gene's germline CDR1 is ENHRY and CDR2 SYGVKD. This CDR3 spans 13 amino acids. This CDR3 reads CAISVKPGETQYF. As DNA, the CDR3 is TGTGCCATCAGTGTCAAACCTGGGGAGACCCAGTACTTC.

The rearrangement uses TRBV14 and TRBJ2-7; D ambiguous. The last part of the DNA fits TRBJ2-5 better; the J call may be wrong. CDR3 length equals 13 residues. Germline V gives CDR1 SGHDN, CDR2 FVKESK. CDR3 DNA sequence: TGTGCCAGCAGCCCGTTGGGGATCTCGACCCAGTACTTC. It is translated as CASSPLGISTQYF.

This clonotype was seen at least ten times. The V call is TRBV5-1, the J call TRBJ2-7; D unclear. Trimming shortened V by 4 bases and J by 3 bases, and 14 bases separated the two germline ends. The germline CDR1 and CDR2 sequences are SGHRS and YFSETQ. The CDR3 has 14 amino acids. CDR3 amino acids: CASSVVTSYYEQYF. The DNA for the CDR3 is TGCGCCAGCAGCGTAGTAACATCCTACTACGAGCAGTACTTC.

This clonotype has only a few counts. The V and J genes are TRBV5-1 and TRBJ2-5, with TRBD1 as a possible D gene (5 bases). CDR1 is SGHRS and CDR2 is YFSETQ in the germline V gene. The ends were cut back, 0 bases at V and 2 bases at J, with 11 bases in the middle. The CDR3 spans 15 residues. The CDR3 spells CASSLAWGMQETQYF. Here the CDR3 DNA reads TGCGCCAGCAGCTTGGCCTGGGGCATGCAAGAGACCCAGTACTTC.

This clonotype has just a few counts. This chain connects TRBV12-3 or TRBV12-4 to TRBJ2-3; D is ambiguous. Trimming cost V 1 base and J 2 bases, with 13 bases left between them. This CDR3 has 16 amino acids. The CDR3: CASSLGPLLVTDTQYF. In DNA form, the CDR3 reads TGTGCCAGCAGTTTAGGGCCTCTTTTGGTCACAGATACGCAGTATTTT.

This chain uses TRBV20-1 with TRBJ2-1, with D tentatively TRBD2 (6 bases). The J call may not be correct, given that the DNA end is closer to TRBJ2-7. Germline CDR1 reads DFQATT; CDR2 reads SNEGSKA (reference sequence). The CDR3 length is 13 residues. This CDR3 is CSAKRRDLGEQYF. DNA of the CDR3: TGCAGTGCTAAAAGGCGGGACCTGGGGGAGCAGTACTTC.

CDR3 region: CASSGQGSQYEQYF. Written as DNA, the CDR3 is TGTGCCAGCAGTGGACAGGGGTCCCAATACGAGCAGTACTTC. The chain joins TRBV6-6 to TRBJ2-7; 9 bases agree with TRBD1. The germline V gene encodes CDR1 MNHNY and CDR2 SVGAGI (reference sequence). Trimming took 5 bases from V and 4 from J; bases not matched to a gene: 6. CDR3 size: 14 residues.

This clonotype was counted only a few times. The chain combines TRBV29-1 with TRBJ2-5; 7 bases line up with TRBD1. The junction had 3 bases not matched to a gene; V was cut back by 6 bases and J by 2 bases. The CDR3 has 12 amino acids. The germline gives CDR1 SQVTM, CDR2 ANQGSEA. The CDR3 sequence: CSVGTVQETQYF. The CDR3 region has the DNA TGCAGCGTCGGGACAGTACAAGAGACCCAGTACTTC.

The chain combines TRBV5-1 with TRBJ2-5; TRBD1 or TRBD2 may be the D gene (5 bases each). Between the trimmed V and J ends, which lost 4 bases and 3 bases, there was a span of 13 bases. The germline CDR1 and CDR2 sequences are SGHRS and YFSETQ. The CDR3 sequence is 14 residues long. The CDR3 region is CASSAGTRKETQYF. CDR3 in DNA: TGCGCCAGCAGCGCCGGGACCAGAAAAGAGACCCAGTACTTC.

This sequence joins TRBV12-3 or TRBV12-4 and TRBJ2-7; D gene uncertain. Deletions cut 2 bases from V and 2 bases from J, with 4 bases between. This CDR3 has 12 residues. Written as DNA, the CDR3 is TGTGCCAGCAGTTTAATGCCCTACGAGCAGTACTTC. Residues: CASSLMPYEQYF.

There are a few counts of this clonotype. The chain recombines TRBV3-1 with TRBJ2-7; 10 bases align to TRBD2. The germline V gene encodes CDR1 LGHDT and CDR2 YNNKEL (reference sequence). This CDR3 contains 15 residues. The V and J ends lost 3 bases and 1 base, in that order; junction bases with no gene match: 3. CDR3 region: CASSHRTSGSYEQYF. CDR3 sequence (DNA): TGTGCCAGCAGCCATCGGACTAGCGGTTCCTACGAGCAGTACTTC.

The chain couples TRBV20-1 to TRBJ2-4; D is perhaps TRBD2 (6 bases). Matching the DNA end better, TRBJ2-5 makes the J call doubtful. Germline V lookup: CDR1 DFQATT, CDR2 SNEGSKA (reference sequence). The CDR3 extends over 14 amino acids. The chain's CDR3 is CSAPRGRLTETQYF. CDR3 bases: TGCAGTGCTCCGCGGGGACGACTCACGGAGACCCAGTACTTC.

The chain couples TRBV6-2 or TRBV6-3 to TRBJ2-1; 14 bases match TRBD2. The V and J ends lost 7 bases and 4 bases, in that order; junction bases with no gene match: 9. The CDR3 has 17 amino acids. Germline V lookup: CDR1 MNHEY, CDR2 SVGEGT. The CDR3 loop reads CASTGTSGRRVYNEQFF. CDR3 nucleotide sequence: TGTGCCAGCACCGGGACTAGCGGGAGAAGAGTTTACAATGAGCAGTTCTTC.

This rearrangement joins TRBV29-1 to TRBJ2-5; TRBD1 aligns across 8 bases. Losses at the gene ends were 7 bases for V and 7 bases for J; bases not matched to a gene: 5. The CDR3 extends over 11 amino acids. Germline V gives CDR1 SQVTM, CDR2 ANQGSEA. Here the CDR3 DNA reads TGCAGCGGCCGACAGGGGACGACCCAGTACTTC. Residues: CSGRQGTTQYF. Full variable domain (remainder filled in from reference TRBV29-1 and TRBJ2-5): SAVISQKPSRDICQRGTSLTIQCQVDSQVTMMFWYRQQPGQSLTLIATANQGSEATYESGFVIDKFPISRPNLTFSTLTVSNMSPEDSSIYLCSGRQGTTQYFGPGTRLLVL.

This chain links TRBV7-2 with TRBJ2-3, with a tentative D call TRBD2 (7 bases). The CDR3 is 16 residues long. The V gene lost 1 base and the J gene lost 4 bases, with 15 bases spanning the gap. Looked up from germline, CDR1 is SGHTA and CDR2 is FQGNSA. The DNA of the CDR3 is TGTGCCAGCAGCTTAGAGGAGGGGGGGGTCGCAGATACGCAGTATTTT. It is translated as CASSLEEGGVADTQYF.

The chain recombines TRBV5-1 with TRBJ2-7; 10 bases match TRBD1. The CDR3 consists of 16 residues. Germline-derived CDR1 and CDR2 are SGHRS and YFSETQ. Germline trimming cut 0 bases from V and 5 bases from J; bases unmatched to any gene: 8. This chain's CDR3 is CASSLGQGAVLHEQYF. The CDR3 bases are TGCGCCAGCAGCTTGGGACAGGGGGCGGTACTCCACGAGCAGTACTTC.

This rearrangement joins TRBV6-6 to TRBJ2-7; 9 bases match TRBD1. V lost 3 bases to trimming and J lost 1 base; unmatched junction nucleotides: 10. This CDR3 comprises 17 residues. CDR1 MNHNY and CDR2 SVGAGI come from the germline V gene (reference sequence). The CDR3 loop reads CASSYIPGGTGSYEQYF. The CDR3 nucleotides read TGTGCCAGCAGTTATATTCCCGGCGGGACAGGGTCCTACGAGCAGTACTTC.

J is TRBJ2-7 and V is TRBV5-1, with D unclear. V was cut by 9 bases and J by 2 bases, with 15 bases left in between. The CDR3 totals 13 residues. The V gene's germline CDR1 is SGHRS and CDR2 YFSETQ. In nucleotides, the CDR3 is TGCGCCACCACGGACCCGGCCACCTACGAGCAGTACTTC. This sequence encodes CATTDPATYEQYF.

The chain combines TRBV10-3 with TRBJ1-5, with D unclear. The CDR3 has 15 amino acids. V lost 2 bases and J lost 2, with 10 bases in between. In germline, CDR1 is ENHRY, CDR2 SYGVKD. The CDR3 protein is CAISEGVLGNQPQHF. DNA of the CDR3: TGTGCCATCAGTGAGGGAGTGTTGGGCAATCAGCCCCAGCATTTT.

The rearrangement links TRBV5-1 to TRBJ2-3; TRBD2 might be the D (5 bases). Trimming removed 5 bases from V and 6 bases from J, with 10 bases in between. CDR3 length: 12 amino acids. Germline loops: CDR1 SGHRS, CDR2 YFSETQ. The CDR3 here is CASRGAWDTQYF. CDR3 DNA: TGCGCCAGCAGGGGAGCGTGGGATACGCAGTATTTT.

This clonotype showed up just a few times. The chain recombines TRBV2 with TRBJ2-7, with 8 bases that match TRBD1. The V gene's germline CDR1 is SNHLY and CDR2 FYNNEI. This CDR3 contains 14 residues. V shed 2 bases and J 4 bases; nucleotides not matched to a gene: 4. The CDR3 DNA sequence: TGTGCCAGCAGTGAACAGGGGGCGCGATACGAGCAGTACTTC. Protein sequence: CASSEQGARYEQYF.

The chain couples TRBV20-1 to TRBJ2-1; tentatively, D is TRBD1 (6 bases). Germline V lookup: CDR1 DFQATT, CDR2 SNEGSKA (reference sequence). The CDR3 is 12 amino acids. V lost 5 bases, J lost 6 bases, and 11 bases lay in between. This CDR3 is CSAPRGTNEQFF. The CDR3 bases are TGCAGTGCTCCCAGGGGTACCAATGAGCAGTTCTTC.